A single sample is the source of the 3 T cell receptor beta chains below, sequenced in a study of CD8+CD57+ T cells in acquired aplastic anemia. It was genomic DNA that served as the template for profiling TCR beta VDJ and CDR3. TCRdb recomputed calls from the reads with MiXCR, one row per CDR3 protein. This table has a few hundred thousand distinct CDR3 sequences, approximately 32% appearing once. Selection for sequencing was limited to patients who had shown CD8+CD57+ cell expansion by flow cytometry. The specimen sequenced was sorted CD4+, CD8+, or CD8+CD57+ T cells (not recorded which) from PBMCs. These receptor sequences come from a human donor with aplastic anemia.

This clonotype has ten or more counts. The chain uses TRBV29-1 and TRBJ1-1; TRBD1 matches at 8 bases. This CDR3 spans 14 amino acids. V was pared by 6 bases and J by 5 bases, with 11 bases of the junction left unmatched. Germline V gene data show CDR1 as SQVTM and CDR2 as ANQGSEA. CDR3 protein: CSVRGLGMGTEAFF. In DNA, the CDR3 is TGCAGCGTCAGGGGGCTCGGGATGGGGACTGAAGCTTTCTTT.

V gene TRBV5-4 combines with J gene TRBJ1-1; D is ambiguous. Germline CDR1 reads SGHNT; CDR2 reads YYREEE (reference sequence). The CDR3 has 14 residues. Deletions cut 0 bases from V and 1 base from J, with 7 bases between. The CDR3 DNA follows: TGTGCCAGCAGCTTGGTCCAGCAGAACACTGAAGCTTTCTTT. Its protein is CASSLVQQNTEAFF.

This clonotype was seen repeatedly, ten times or more. The chain recombines TRBV15 with TRBJ2-1, with D perhaps matching TRBD1 (6 bases). V was clipped by 2 bases and J by 4 bases, with 18 bases between them. This CDR3 is 17 amino acids long. Germline CDR1 reads LNHNV; CDR2 reads YYDKDF (reference sequence). Here the CDR3 DNA reads TGTGCCACCAGCAGATCCCTAAGGGGGAGTATGTACAATGAGCAGTTCTTC. Amino acid sequence: CATSRSLRGSMYNEQFF.